This entry features one T cell receptor beta chain sequence. Produced via immunoSEQ multiplex PCR; TCRdb's table is partial and in-frame only. In the table there are some 19,000 clones, 80% to 90% of which are singletons. These data originate in a study of OX40 agonist ivuxolimab in advanced cancers. Overall study context: Subjects had a mean age of about 65 years, with a range of about 23 to 79; less than 90% were male. Earlier treatment with anti-PD-1, anti-PD-L1 or anti-CTLA-4 was permitted, and around 43% had received some.

The V and J ends lost 5 bases and 6 bases respectively, with 17 bases between them. This CDR3 contains 15 residues. CDR1 and CDR2 (germline): LNHDA, SQIVND (reference sequence). The V gene is TRBV19, the J gene TRBJ2-1; D is uncertain. The TCR was taken from an adult with an advanced solid tumor such as melanoma, head and neck, liver or kidney cancer. Sequenced here: CD4+ or CD8+ T cells sorted from blood, sampled in a trial of the OX40 agonist ivuxolimab. This chain's CDR3 is CASSRFTRPSNEQFF. CDR3 DNA sequence: TGTGCCAGTAGTCGCTTTACCCGGCCCAGCAATGAGCAGTTCTTC. The full variable domain, in which reference TRBV19 and TRBJ2-1 provide the parts outside the CDR3, is DGGITQSPKYLFRKEGQNVTLSCEQNLNHDAMYWYRQDPGQGLRLIYYSQIVNDFQKGDIAEGYSVSREKKESFPLTVTSAQKNPTAFYLCASSRFTRPSNEQFFGPGTRLTVL.